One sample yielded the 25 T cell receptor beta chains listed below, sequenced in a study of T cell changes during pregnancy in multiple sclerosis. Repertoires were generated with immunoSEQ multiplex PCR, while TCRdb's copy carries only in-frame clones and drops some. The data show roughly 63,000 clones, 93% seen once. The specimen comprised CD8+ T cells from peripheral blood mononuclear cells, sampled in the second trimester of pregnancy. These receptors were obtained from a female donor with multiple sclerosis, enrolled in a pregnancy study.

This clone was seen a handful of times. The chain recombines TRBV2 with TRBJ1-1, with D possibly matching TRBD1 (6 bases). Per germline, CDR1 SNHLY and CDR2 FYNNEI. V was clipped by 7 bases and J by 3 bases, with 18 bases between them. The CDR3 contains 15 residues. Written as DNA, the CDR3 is TGTGCCAGCACCTCAGGGGACCCTACAGACACTGAAGCTTTCTTT. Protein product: CASTSGDPTDTEAFF.

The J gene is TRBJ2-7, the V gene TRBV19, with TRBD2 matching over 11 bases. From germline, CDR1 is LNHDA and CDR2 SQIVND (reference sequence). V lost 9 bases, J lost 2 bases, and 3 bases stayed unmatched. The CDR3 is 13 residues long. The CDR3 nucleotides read TGTGCCAGCGGGACTAGCGGCACCTACGAGCAGTACTTC. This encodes CASGTSGTYEQYF.

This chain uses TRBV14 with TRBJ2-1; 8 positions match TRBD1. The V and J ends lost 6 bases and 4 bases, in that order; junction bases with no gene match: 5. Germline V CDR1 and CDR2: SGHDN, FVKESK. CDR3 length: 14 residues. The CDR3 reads CASRSQGAYNEQFF. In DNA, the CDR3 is TGTGCCAGCAGATCGCAGGGGGCATACAATGAGCAGTTCTTC.

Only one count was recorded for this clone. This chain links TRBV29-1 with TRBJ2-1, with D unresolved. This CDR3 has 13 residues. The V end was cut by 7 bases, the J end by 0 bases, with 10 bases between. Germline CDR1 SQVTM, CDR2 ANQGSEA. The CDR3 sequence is CSAERSSYNEQFF. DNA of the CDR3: TGCAGCGCCGAGAGGAGCTCCTACAATGAGCAGTTCTTC.

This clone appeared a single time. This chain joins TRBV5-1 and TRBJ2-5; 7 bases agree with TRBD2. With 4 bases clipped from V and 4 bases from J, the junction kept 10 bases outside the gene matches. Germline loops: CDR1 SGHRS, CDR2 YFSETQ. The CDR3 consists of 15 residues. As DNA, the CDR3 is TGCGCCAGCAGCAGCGGGACCGAGCTACGAGAGACCCAGTACTTC. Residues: CASSSGTELRETQYF.

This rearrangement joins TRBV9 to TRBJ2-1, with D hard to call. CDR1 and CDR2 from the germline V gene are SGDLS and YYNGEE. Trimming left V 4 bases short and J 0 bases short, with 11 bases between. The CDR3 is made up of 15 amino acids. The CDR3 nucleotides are TGTGCCAGCAGCCCCCCCCCGGGCTCCTACAATGAGCAGTTCTTC. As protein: CASSPPPGSYNEQFF. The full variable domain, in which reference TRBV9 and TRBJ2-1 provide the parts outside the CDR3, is DSGVTQTPKHLITATGQRVTLRCSPRSGDLSVYWYQQSLDQGLQFLIQYYNGEERAKGNILERFSAQQFPDLHSELNLSSLELGDSALYFCASSPPPGSYNEQFFGPGTRLTVL.

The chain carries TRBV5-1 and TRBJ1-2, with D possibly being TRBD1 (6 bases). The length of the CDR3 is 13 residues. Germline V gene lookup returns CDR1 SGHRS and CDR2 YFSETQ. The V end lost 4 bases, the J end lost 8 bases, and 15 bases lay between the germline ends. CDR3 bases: TGCGCCAGCAGCGGCGGGGGCCGGGTGGGCTACACCTTC. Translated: CASSGGGRVGYTF.

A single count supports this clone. The CDR3 DNA sequence: TGTGCCAGCAGCTTGGGACGACTAGCGGGGATGAATGAGCAGTTCTTC. It encodes CASSLGRLAGMNEQFF. V gene TRBV7-7 combines with J gene TRBJ2-1; 11 bases are a match to TRBD2. Looked up from germline, CDR1 is SSHAT and CDR2 is FNYEAQ (reference sequence). This CDR3 comprises 16 residues. Germline trimming cut 3 bases from V and 7 bases from J; bases unmatched to any gene: 8.

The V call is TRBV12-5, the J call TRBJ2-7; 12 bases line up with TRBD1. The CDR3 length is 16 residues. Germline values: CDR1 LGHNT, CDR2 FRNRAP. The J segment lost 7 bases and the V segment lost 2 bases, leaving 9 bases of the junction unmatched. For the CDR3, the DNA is TGTGCTAGTGGTTTGCCCTCCGGGACAGGGGGCGAGGAGCAGTACTTC. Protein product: CASGLPSGTGGEEQYF.

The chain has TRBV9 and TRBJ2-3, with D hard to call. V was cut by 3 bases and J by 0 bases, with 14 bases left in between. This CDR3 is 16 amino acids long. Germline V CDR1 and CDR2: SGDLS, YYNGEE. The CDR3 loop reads CASSGFPVSSTDTQYF. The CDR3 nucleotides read TGTGCCAGCAGCGGGTTCCCAGTGTCTAGCACAGATACGCAGTATTTT.

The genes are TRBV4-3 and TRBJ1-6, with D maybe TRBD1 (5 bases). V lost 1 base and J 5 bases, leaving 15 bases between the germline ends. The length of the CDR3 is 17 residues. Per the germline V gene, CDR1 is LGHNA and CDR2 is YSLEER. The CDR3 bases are TGCGCCAGCAGCCAAGGTCGTGGGGGGTTGAATAATTCACCCCTCCACTTT. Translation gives CASSQGRGGLNNSPLHF.

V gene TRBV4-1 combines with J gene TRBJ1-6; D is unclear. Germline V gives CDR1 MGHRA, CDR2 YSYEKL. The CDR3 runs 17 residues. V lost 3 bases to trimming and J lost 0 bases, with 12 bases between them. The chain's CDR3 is CASSHSGRSSYNSPLHF. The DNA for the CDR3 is TGCGCCAGCAGCCACAGTGGGAGGAGCTCCTATAATTCACCCCTCCACTTT.

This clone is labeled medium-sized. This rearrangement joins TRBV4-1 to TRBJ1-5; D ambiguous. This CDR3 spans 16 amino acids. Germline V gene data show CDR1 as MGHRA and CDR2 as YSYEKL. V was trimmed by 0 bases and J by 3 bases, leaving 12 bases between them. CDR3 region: CASSQEEAVHNQPQHF. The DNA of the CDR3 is TGCGCCAGCAGCCAAGAAGAGGCAGTTCACAATCAGCCCCAGCATTTT.

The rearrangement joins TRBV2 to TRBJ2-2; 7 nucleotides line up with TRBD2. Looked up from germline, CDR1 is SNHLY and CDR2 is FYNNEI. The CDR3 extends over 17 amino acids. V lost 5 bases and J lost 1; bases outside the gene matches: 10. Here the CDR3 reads CASSSPRGDWNTGELFF. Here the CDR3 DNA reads TGTGCCAGCAGTTCCCCCCGGGGGGATTGGAACACCGGGGAGCTGTTTTTT.

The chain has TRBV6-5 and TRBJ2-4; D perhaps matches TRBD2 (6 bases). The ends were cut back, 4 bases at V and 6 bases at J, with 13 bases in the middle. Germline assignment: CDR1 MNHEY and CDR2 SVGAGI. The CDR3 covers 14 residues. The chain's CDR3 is CASSSPSAANIQYF. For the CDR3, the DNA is TGTGCCAGCAGTTCCCCTAGCGCGGCAAACATTCAGTACTTC.

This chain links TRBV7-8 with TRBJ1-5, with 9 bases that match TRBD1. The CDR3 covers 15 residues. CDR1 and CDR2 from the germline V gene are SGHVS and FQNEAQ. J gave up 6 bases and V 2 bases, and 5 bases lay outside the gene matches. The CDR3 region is CASSLRDRDGQPQHF. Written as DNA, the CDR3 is TGTGCCAGCAGCTTACGGGACAGGGACGGTCAGCCCCAGCATTTT.

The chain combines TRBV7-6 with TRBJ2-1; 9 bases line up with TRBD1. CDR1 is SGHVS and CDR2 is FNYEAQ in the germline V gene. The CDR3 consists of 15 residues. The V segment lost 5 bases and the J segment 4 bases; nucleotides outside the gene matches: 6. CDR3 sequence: CASSNRGQGYNEQFF. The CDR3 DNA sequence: TGTGCCAGCAGCAACAGGGGGCAAGGGTACAATGAGCAGTTCTTC.

CDR3 DNA: TGTGCCAGCAGCTCTAGAATACTTAGCACAGATACGCAGTATTTT. It is translated as CASSSRILSTDTQYF. The rearrangement joins TRBV7-6 to TRBJ2-3; D remains ambiguous. CDR3 length: 15 residues. With 4 bases removed from V and 0 bases from J, the gap between germline ends came to 11 bases. Germline CDR1 SGHVS, CDR2 FNYEAQ. Based on the CDR3 plus reference TRBV7-6 and TRBJ2-3, the full variable domain is GAGVSQSPRYKVTKRGQDVALRCDPISGHVSLYWYRQALGQGPEFLTYFNYEAQQDKSGLPNDRFSAERPEGSISTLTIQRTEQRDSAMYRCASSSRILSTDTQYFGPGTRLTVL.

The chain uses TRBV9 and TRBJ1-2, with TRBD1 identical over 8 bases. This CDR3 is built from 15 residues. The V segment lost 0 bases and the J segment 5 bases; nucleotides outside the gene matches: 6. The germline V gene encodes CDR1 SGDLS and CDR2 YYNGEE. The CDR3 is CASSVVDRGGYGYTF. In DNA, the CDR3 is TGTGCCAGCAGCGTAGTCGACAGGGGCGGGTATGGCTACACCTTC.

The CDR3 bases are TGTGCCAGCAGGAATAGCGGGGTATCCTACGAGCAGTACTTC. This codes for CASRNSGVSYEQYF. The V and J genes are TRBV6-1 and TRBJ2-7, with 8 nucleotides matching TRBD2. The CDR3 spans 14 residues. J was trimmed by 1 base and V by 6 bases; bases with no gene match: 5. CDR1 MNHNS and CDR2 SASEGT come from the germline V gene.

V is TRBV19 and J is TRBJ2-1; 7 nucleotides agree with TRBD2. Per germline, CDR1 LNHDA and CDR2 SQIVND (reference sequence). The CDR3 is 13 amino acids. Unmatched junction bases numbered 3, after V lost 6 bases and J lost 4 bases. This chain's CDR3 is CASSNGGYNEQFF. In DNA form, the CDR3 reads TGTGCCAGTAGCAACGGGGGGTACAATGAGCAGTTCTTC. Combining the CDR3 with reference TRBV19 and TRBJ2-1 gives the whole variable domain DGGITQSPKYLFRKEGQNVTLSCEQNLNHDAMYWYRQDPGQGLRLIYYSQIVNDFQKGDIAEGYSVSREKKESFPLTVTSAQKNPTAFYLCASSNGGYNEQFFGPGTRLTVL.

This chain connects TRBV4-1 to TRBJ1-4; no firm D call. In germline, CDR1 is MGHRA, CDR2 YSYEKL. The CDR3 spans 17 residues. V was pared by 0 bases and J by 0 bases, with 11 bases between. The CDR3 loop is CASSQDQILATNEKLFF. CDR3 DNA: TGCGCCAGCAGCCAAGACCAGATCCTTGCAACTAATGAAAAACTGTTTTTT.

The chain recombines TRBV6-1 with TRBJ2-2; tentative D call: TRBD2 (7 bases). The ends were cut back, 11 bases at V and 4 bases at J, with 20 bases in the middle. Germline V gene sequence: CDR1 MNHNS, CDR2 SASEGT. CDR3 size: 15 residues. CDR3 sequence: CAVQGGSGPTGELFF. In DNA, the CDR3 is TGTGCCGTACAGGGAGGGTCAGGACCCACCGGGGAGCTGTTTTTT.

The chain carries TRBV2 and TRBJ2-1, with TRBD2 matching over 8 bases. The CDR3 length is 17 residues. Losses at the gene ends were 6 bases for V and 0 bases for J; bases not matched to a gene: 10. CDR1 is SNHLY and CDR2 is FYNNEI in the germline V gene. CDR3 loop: CASSANAREASYNEQFF. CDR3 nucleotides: TGTGCCAGCAGCGCTAATGCGCGGGAGGCCTCCTACAATGAGCAGTTCTTC.

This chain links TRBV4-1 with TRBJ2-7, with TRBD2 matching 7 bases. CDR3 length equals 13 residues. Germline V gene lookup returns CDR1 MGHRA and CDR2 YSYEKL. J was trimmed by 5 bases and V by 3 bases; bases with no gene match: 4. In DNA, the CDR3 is TGCGCCAGCAGCCATCTAGCGGTAGACGAGCAGTACTTC. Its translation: CASSHLAVDEQYF.